Each of the 27 T cell receptor beta chains below was sequenced from the same sample in a study of cytomegalovirus exposure and HLA in healthy donors. Some clones are missing from TCRdb's copy, which holds only in-frame ones; the method was immunoSEQ multiplex PCR. The sample lists roughly 150,000 clones, approximately 86% occurring once. Material for sequencing was PBMCs. The origin of the receptors is a man aged 18 to 30 in good health and CMV-seropositive.

This chain links TRBV15 with TRBJ2-7; D may be TRBD1 (6 bases). This CDR3 has 13 residues. The germline CDR1 and CDR2 sequences are LNHNV and YYDKDF (reference sequence). Trimming left V 4 bases short and J 6 bases short, with 13 bases between. CDR3 nucleotides: TGTGCCACCAGCATTAAACAGGGAAGCGAGCAGTACTTC. Translation gives CATSIKQGSEQYF.

J is TRBJ1-2 and V is TRBV9; TRBD1 matches at 8 bases. Germline CDR1 is SGDLS and CDR2 is YYNGEE. This CDR3 is built from 14 residues. The junction had 3 bases not matched to a gene; V was cut back by 0 bases and J by 5 bases. CDR3 sequence reads: CASSVGTGHYGYTF. The CDR3 DNA sequence: TGTGCCAGCAGCGTAGGGACAGGGCATTATGGCTACACCTTC. Together with reference TRBV9 and TRBJ1-2, the CDR3 gives the full variable domain: DSGVTQTPKHLITATGQRVTLRCSPRSGDLSVYWYQQSLDQGLQFLIQYYNGEERAKGNILERFSAQQFPDLHSELNLSSLELGDSALYFCASSVGTGHYGYTFGSGTRLTVV.

The CDR3 loop reads CASTRGDEQFF. The CDR3 DNA reads as TGTGCCAGCACCAGGGGCGATGAGCAGTTCTTC. The genes are TRBV6-5 and TRBJ2-1, with D perhaps TRBD1 (6 bases). V was shortened by 7 bases and J by 8 bases, with 9 bases between the two germline ends. The germline V gene encodes CDR1 MNHEY and CDR2 SVGAGI. The CDR3 has 11 amino acids.

The V call is TRBV7-8, the J call TRBJ2-7; D possibly corresponds to TRBD1 (6 bases). Trimming removed 5 bases from V and 3 bases from J, with 11 bases in between. The CDR3 is 13 residues long. Germline V gives CDR1 SGHVS, CDR2 FQNEAQ. The CDR3 nucleotides are TGTGCCAGCAGCGCCGGACAGAACTACGAGCAGTACTTC. Protein: CASSAGQNYEQYF.

This chain joins TRBV25-1 and TRBJ2-7; D is perhaps TRBD2 (5 bases). Germline CDR1 MGHDK, CDR2 SYGVNS. Trimming shortened V by 3 bases and J by 6 bases, and 12 bases separated the two germline ends. The CDR3 length is 13 residues. CDR3 sequence: CASSDPTRSEQYF. The CDR3 region has the DNA TGTGCCAGCAGTGACCCAACTAGAAGCGAGCAGTACTTC.

The chain links TRBV7-3 to TRBJ2-3, with TRBD1 as a possible D gene (6 bases). The CDR3 length is 15 residues. Per the germline V gene, CDR1 is SGHTA and CDR2 is FQGTGA. V was shortened by 6 bases and J by 0 bases, with 13 bases between the two germline ends. In DNA form, the CDR3 reads TGTGCCAGCAGAAACACAGGGTTCAGCACAGATACGCAGTATTTT. Translating it yields CASRNTGFSTDTQYF.

This sequence joins TRBV14 and TRBJ2-3, with 10 bases fitting TRBD1. CDR1 is SGHDN, CDR2 FVKESK, per germline. The CDR3 extends over 13 amino acids. V trimming: 4 bases; J trimming: 5 bases; junction bases outside the gene matches: 0. Written as DNA, the CDR3 is TGTGCCAGCAGCCGGGACAGGGGAGATACGCAGTATTTT. This gives the protein CASSRDRGDTQYF.

The table lists this clone with a few counts. CDR3 residues: CASSPNQGARRNQPQHF. Here the CDR3 DNA reads TGTGCCAGCAGTCCTAATCAGGGGGCGAGGCGCAATCAGCCCCAGCATTTT. The chain recombines TRBV27 with TRBJ1-5; 8 bases are shared with TRBD1. The CDR3 is 17 amino acids. Germline V CDR1 and CDR2: MNHEY, SMNVEV (reference sequence). V shed 5 bases, J shed 2 bases, and the junction held 11 bases outside the gene matches.

Comment on this clone: Relative to the germline gene, one junction end is altered; a read error may explain this. CDR3 coding DNA: TGTGCCAGCAGCTTAAGTCCAGGGGCGCAGATCGACTTC. Translated: CASSLSPGAQIDF. The rearrangement uses TRBV11-2 and TRBJ2-7; a possible D gene is TRBD1 (6 bases). CDR3 size: 13 residues. Per the germline V gene, CDR1 is SGHAT and CDR2 is FQNNGV. Full variable domain (missing parts from reference TRBV11-2 and TRBJ2-7): EAGVAQSPRYKIIEKRQSVAFWCNPISGHATLYWYQQILGQGPKLLIQFQNNGVVDDSQLPKDRFSAERLKGVDSTLKIQPAKLEDSAVYLCASSLSPGAQIDFGPGTRLTVT.

V is TRBV7-8 and J is TRBJ1-1, with D possibly being TRBD1 (5 bases). The CDR3 runs 13 residues. Germline lookup yields CDR1 SGHVS and CDR2 FQNEAQ. Deletions cut 3 bases from V and 5 bases from J, with 10 bases between. CDR3: CASSFRVGTEAFF. DNA for the CDR3: TGTGCCAGCAGCTTCAGGGTAGGGACTGAAGCTTTCTTT.

The chain links TRBV27 to TRBJ2-1; no definite D call. The CDR3 contains 14 residues. Trimming shortened V by 5 bases and J by 1 base, and 9 bases separated the two germline ends. From germline, CDR1 is MNHEY and CDR2 SMNVEV (reference sequence). The CDR3 reads CASSQRSSYNEQFF. In nucleotides, the CDR3 is TGTGCCAGCAGTCAGAGGTCATCCTACAATGAGCAGTTCTTC.

The V gene is TRBV27, the J gene TRBJ1-1, with a tentative D call TRBD1 (5 bases). This CDR3 has 15 residues. Deletions cut 3 bases from V and 0 bases from J, with 11 bases between. Germline V gives CDR1 MNHEY, CDR2 SMNVEV (reference sequence). The CDR3 protein is CASSFSSGMNTEAFF. CDR3 sequence (DNA): TGTGCCAGCAGTTTTAGTTCAGGGATGAACACTGAAGCTTTCTTT.

The chain recombines TRBV9 with TRBJ2-3; TRBD2 matches 8 bases. Germline trimming cut 4 bases from V and 4 bases from J; bases unmatched to any gene: 11. The CDR3 totals 16 residues. Germline V gene sequence: CDR1 SGDLS, CDR2 YYNGEE. For the CDR3, the DNA is TGTGCCAGCAGCACCCTCAGTCGGGGGGGCTCAGATACGCAGTATTTT. The encoded protein is CASSTLSRGGSDTQYF.

This rearrangement joins TRBV6-5 to TRBJ1-1; a possible D gene is TRBD1 (5 bases). The CDR3 runs 14 residues. Trimming removed 6 bases at V and 4 bases at J, with 15 bases between. Germline V gene sequence: CDR1 MNHEY, CDR2 SVGAGI. CDR3 DNA: TGTGCCAGCAGAAGGGGTCGCAGTCTCACTGAAGCTTTCTTT. Translated: CASRRGRSLTEAFF.

The table lists this clone with a count of one. The J gene is TRBJ2-2, the V gene TRBV7-6; D gene ambiguous. Trimming stripped 1 base from V and 5 bases from J, with 5 bases between. Germline CDR1 and CDR2: SGHVS and FNYEAQ. This CDR3 comprises 13 residues. The chain's CDR3 is CASSLDGTGELFF. In DNA, the CDR3 is TGTGCCAGCAGCTTAGACGGTACCGGGGAGCTGTTTTTT.

The chain joins TRBV9 to TRBJ2-1; a weak D match, TRBD1 (6 bases). Trimming removed 1 base from V and 4 bases from J, with 12 bases in between. There are 15 residues in the CDR3. From germline, CDR1 is SGDLS and CDR2 YYNGEE. The CDR3 sequence is CASSVYPGDYNEQFF. CDR3 in DNA: TGTGCCAGCAGCGTATATCCAGGGGATTACAATGAGCAGTTCTTC.

There are a few counts of this clone. The rearrangement links TRBV6-5 to TRBJ1-6; 9 bases are a match to TRBD1. In germline, CDR1 is MNHEY, CDR2 SVGAGI. This CDR3 is built from 15 residues. V trimming: 10 bases; J trimming: 9 bases; junction bases outside the gene matches: 13. CDR3: CATVPGQGPGSPLHF. CDR3 sequence (DNA): TGTGCCACCGTCCCGGGACAGGGACCAGGTTCACCCCTCCACTTT.

The chain has TRBV30 and TRBJ2-2; weak D call: TRBD1 (5 bases). CDR1 is GTSNPN, CDR2 SVGIG, per germline (reference sequence). This CDR3 is built from 14 residues. V was shortened by 1 base and J by 1 base, with 7 bases between the two germline ends. This CDR3 is CAWSGGGNTGELFF. The CDR3 nucleotides read TGTGCCTGGAGTGGGGGCGGGAACACCGGGGAGCTGTTTTTT. Together with reference TRBV30 and TRBJ2-2, the CDR3 gives the full variable domain: SQTIHQWPATLVQPVGSPLSLECTVEGTSNPNLYWYRQAAGRGLQLLFYSVGIGQISSEVPQNLSASRPQDRQFILSSKKLLLSDSGFYLCAWSGGGNTGELFFGEGSRLTVL.

The chain recombines TRBV5-1 with TRBJ2-7; TRBD2 is a possible D gene (6 bases). The CDR3 consists of 15 residues. Trimming removed 0 bases at V and 7 bases at J, with 17 bases between. Germline values: CDR1 SGHRS, CDR2 YFSETQ. The CDR3 nucleotides are TGCGCCAGCAGCTTGGCCAACGTAGGCGCGGGGGAGCAGTACTTC. Its protein is CASSLANVGAGEQYF. The variable domain in full, completed from reference TRBV5-1 and TRBJ2-7, reads KAGVTQTPRYLIKTRGQQVTLSCSPISGHRSVSWYQQTPGQGLQFLFEYFSETQRNKGNFPGRFSGRQFSNSRSEMNVSTLELGDSALYLCASSLANVGAGEQYFGPGTRLTVT.

The chain has TRBV21-1 and TRBJ2-4; the DNA was not compared with TRBD1, the D call given in the table. TRBV21-1 is noted as a pseudogene. The CDR3 runs to 12 residues. The CDR3 DNA follows: TGTGCCAGCAGGAACAGGGAAAACATTCAGTACTTC. Protein: CASRNRENIQYF.

The gene calls are TRBV6-5 and TRBJ1-5; unclear D gene. The CDR3 has 13 amino acids. The V gene lost 10 bases and the J gene lost 3 bases, with 13 bases spanning the gap. Per germline, CDR1 MNHEY and CDR2 SVGAGI. CDR3 nucleotide sequence: TGTGCCACCGGGGAAGGGAACAATCAGCCCCAGCATTTT. Translated, it gives CATGEGNNQPQHF.

The chain uses TRBV25-1 and TRBJ1-3; D is undetermined. There are 14 residues in the CDR3. V was pared by 3 bases and J by 0 bases, with 6 bases between. The germline V gene encodes CDR1 MGHDK and CDR2 SYGVNS. The CDR3 protein is CASSDPGSGNTIYF. In nucleotides, the CDR3 is TGTGCCAGCAGTGACCCGGGCTCTGGAAACACCATATATTTT.

The chain is built from TRBV28 and TRBJ2-1; TRBD2 might be the D (5 bases). The germline V gene encodes CDR1 MDHEN and CDR2 SYDVKM. The CDR3 extends over 11 amino acids. The V and J ends lost 2 bases and 14 bases respectively, with 10 bases between them. CDR3: CASSLELREFF. DNA for the CDR3: TGTGCCAGCAGTTTAGAGCTGAGGGAGTTCTTC.

The chain recombines TRBV10-2 with TRBJ2-1; TRBD2 agrees at 8 bases. Per the germline V gene, CDR1 is WSHSY and CDR2 is SAAADI. CDR3 length equals 15 residues. The V and J ends lost 2 bases and 4 bases, in that order; junction bases with no gene match: 4. The DNA for the CDR3 is TGCGCCAGCAGTGAGGGGACTAGTATTTACAATGAGCAGTTCTTC. It translates to CASSEGTSIYNEQFF.

This chain links TRBV6-6 with TRBJ2-7; no firm D call. Trimming pared 3 bases from V and 0 bases from J, leaving 6 bases between. The CDR3 has 13 residues. Germline-derived CDR1 and CDR2 are MNHNY and SVGAGI (reference sequence). The CDR3 here is CASSYSLSYEQYF. The CDR3 DNA reads TGTGCCAGCAGTTATAGCCTCTCCTACGAGCAGTACTTC.

The chain carries TRBV18 and TRBJ1-1; 7 bases fit TRBD1. Losses at the gene ends were 3 bases for V and 1 base for J; bases not matched to a gene: 2. In germline, CDR1 is KGHSH, CDR2 LQKENI. The CDR3 contains 14 residues. CDR3 protein: CASSPGQKNTEAFF. The CDR3, as DNA: TGTGCCAGCTCACCGGGACAGAAGAACACTGAAGCTTTCTTT.

The genes are TRBV4-2 and TRBJ2-3; TRBD2 matches 8 bases. The CDR3 is 15 residues long. Losses at the gene ends were 0 bases for V and 5 bases for J; bases not matched to a gene: 4. Germline-derived CDR1 and CDR2 are LGHNA and YNFKEQ. As DNA, the CDR3 is TGTGCCAGCAGCCAAGAGGTTCTAGCGGGAGATACGCAGTATTTT. It is translated as CASSQEVLAGDTQYF.